Each of the 3 T cell receptor beta chains below was sequenced from the same sample in a study of blood T cells in healthy people across ages. A second PCR, run for about 7 to 12 cycles, used a sample-barcoded 5' primer plus a J-beta primer mix. TCRdb reprocessed the 5' RACE reads with MiXCR, giving one entry per CDR3 protein. Of 800,000 to 1,300,000 distinct CDR3 sequences in the sample, 20% to 25% were seen once. In addition, the sample was reused for a study of T cells of mothers and their children.

The sequencing input was blood. All receptors derive from a girl under 10 years old in good health.

The chain recombines TRBV2 with TRBJ1-1; unclear D gene. V gave up 2 bases and J gave up 1 base, with 8 bases separating them. Germline assignment: CDR1 SNHLY and CDR2 FYNNEI. The CDR3 contains 14 residues. CDR3 DNA: TGTGCCAGCAGTGAATGGATGGGGAACACTGAAGCTTTCTTT. It encodes CASSEWMGNTEAFF.

The chain recombines TRBV10-1 with TRBJ2-5; D may be TRBD2 (6 bases). The CDR3 spans 15 residues. CDR1 and CDR2 from the germline V gene are WNHNN and SYGVQD (reference sequence). Between the trimmed V and J ends, which lost 3 bases and 5 bases, there was a span of 16 bases. CDR3 DNA: TGCGCCAGCAGTGAAAGGGAACTAGCCCGGGAGACCCAGTACTTC. Translating it yields CASSERELARETQYF.

Only one count was recorded for this clonotype. The chain couples TRBV5-1 to TRBJ2-4, with D uncertain. Trimming stripped 4 bases from V and 0 bases from J, with 17 bases between. The germline gives CDR1 SGHRS, CDR2 YFSETQ. This CDR3 has 17 residues. CDR3 DNA: TGCGCCAGCAGCGAGACCAGGTTGGGGATAGCCAAAAACATTCAGTACTTC. Amino acids: CASSETRLGIAKNIQYF.